Listed below are T cell receptor beta chains from one sample, sequenced in a study of cytomegalovirus exposure and HLA in healthy donors. Profiled with immunoSEQ multiplex PCR; TCRdb holds only in-frame clones, not every one. The table shows some 140,000 clones, with 89% occurring only once. The sequenced sample was PBMCs. These receptors were obtained from a woman aged 18 to 35 in good health and CMV-seropositive. CDR3s include the opening cysteine and the closing phenylalanine or tryptophan. Each record gives: D gene, CDR3 length, V gene, J gene, clone size, CDR3 protein, CDR3 DNA. D genes are given only for firm matches. Only part of the rows carry a size: once, few, many, or a class if the clone is expanded.

D gene: NA
CDR3 length: 17
V gene: TRBV6-1
J gene: TRBJ1-1
clone size: NA
CDR3 protein: CASSEDRRKRLNTEAFF
CDR3 DNA: TGTGCCAGCAGTGAAGACCGGCGGAAGAGGCTGAACACTGAAGCTTTCTTT

D gene: NA
CDR3 length: 15
V gene: TRBV4-3
J gene: TRBJ1-6
clone size: NA
CDR3 protein: CASSQEQDSDSPLHF
CDR3 DNA: TGCGCCAGCAGCCAAGAACAGGACAGCGATTCACCCCTCCACTTT

D gene: TRBD1
CDR3 length: 14
V gene: TRBV5-4
J gene: TRBJ1-6
clone size: NA
CDR3 protein: CASRTGAYNSPLHF
CDR3 DNA: TGTGCCAGCAGGACAGGGGCGTATAATTCACCCCTCCACTTT

D gene: NA
CDR3 length: 14
V gene: TRBV5-6
J gene: TRBJ1-4
clone size: NA
CDR3 protein: CASSFSGGNEKLFF
CDR3 DNA: TGTGCCAGCAGCTTTTCCGGCGGGAATGAAAAACTGTTTTTT

D gene: NA
CDR3 length: 15
V gene: TRBV7-2
J gene: TRBJ1-3
clone size: NA
CDR3 protein: CASSLAGRAGNTIYF
CDR3 DNA: TGTGCCAGCAGCTTAGCGGGCAGGGCTGGAAACACCATATATTTT

D gene: NA
CDR3 length: 13
V gene: TRBV30
J gene: TRBJ2-2
clone size: NA
CDR3 protein: CAWSLGDTGELFF
CDR3 DNA: TGTGCCTGGAGTCTAGGGGACACCGGGGAGCTGTTTTTT

D gene: TRBD1
CDR3 length: 16
V gene: TRBV5-1
J gene: TRBJ2-4
clone size: NA
CDR3 protein: CASSFGQGFPKNIQYF
CDR3 DNA: TGCGCCAGCAGCTTTGGACAGGGATTTCCCAAAAACATTCAGTACTTC

D gene: NA
CDR3 length: 18
V gene: TRBV7-2
J gene: TRBJ1-6
clone size: NA
CDR3 protein: CASSLSSGAGGVRSPLHF
CDR3 DNA: TGTGCCAGCAGCTTGAGCTCGGGTGCGGGAGGGGTTAGGTCACCCCTCCACTTT

D gene: NA
CDR3 length: 17
V gene: TRBV6-1
J gene: TRBJ1-5
clone size: NA
CDR3 protein: CASSEAWLLGGNQPQHF
CDR3 DNA: TGTGCCAGCAGTGAGGCCTGGCTCCTAGGGGGAAATCAGCCCCAGCATTTT

D gene: NA
CDR3 length: 15
V gene: TRBV7-2
J gene: TRBJ2-5
clone size: NA
CDR3 protein: CASSLYASVAETQYF
CDR3 DNA: TGTGCCAGCAGCTTATATGCCAGCGTTGCAGAGACCCAGTACTTC

D gene: NA
CDR3 length: 16
V gene: TRBV9
J gene: TRBJ1-1
clone size: NA
CDR3 protein: CASSDARQAPNTEAFF
CDR3 DNA: TGTGCCAGCAGCGATGCTCGACAGGCCCCTAACACTGAAGCTTTCTTT

D gene: NA
CDR3 length: 17
V gene: TRBV7-2
J gene: TRBJ1-5
clone size: NA
CDR3 protein: CASSNEITSDSNQPQHF
CDR3 DNA: TGTGCCAGCAGCAACGAAATAACCTCAGATAGCAATCAGCCCCAGCATTTT

D gene: NA
CDR3 length: 14
V gene: TRBV19
J gene: TRBJ2-2
clone size: NA
CDR3 protein: CASSIIKNTGELFF
CDR3 DNA: TGTGCCAGTAGTATTATAAAGAACACCGGGGAGCTGTTTTTT

D gene: TRBD1
CDR3 length: 16
V gene: TRBV28
J gene: TRBJ1-2
clone size: NA
CDR3 protein: CASSISPGQGAGGYTF
CDR3 DNA: TGTGCCAGCAGTATCTCCCCGGGACAGGGGGCGGGGGGCTACACCTTC

D gene: NA
CDR3 length: 16
V gene: TRBV28
J gene: TRBJ1-2
clone size: NA
CDR3 protein: CASSTAGLQANYGYTF
CDR3 DNA: TGTGCCAGCAGTACCGCAGGGTTACAGGCTAACTATGGCTACACCTTC

D gene: TRBD1
CDR3 length: 14
V gene: TRBV7-3
J gene: TRBJ2-1
clone size: NA
CDR3 protein: CASSTRTGSEGQFF
CDR3 DNA: TGTGCCAGCAGCACCCGGACAGGCTCCGAGGGGCAGTTCTTC

D gene: NA
CDR3 length: 13
V gene: TRBV9
J gene: TRBJ2-2
clone size: NA
CDR3 protein: CASSPLPGGELFF
CDR3 DNA: TGTGCCAGCAGCCCCTTGCCGGGGGGGGAGCTGTTTTTT

D gene: NA
CDR3 length: 13
V gene: TRBV5-6
J gene: TRBJ1-1
clone size: once
CDR3 protein: CASSFAGNTEAFF
CDR3 DNA: TGTGCCAGCAGCTTTGCGGGGAACACTGAAGCTTTCTTT

D gene: NA
CDR3 length: 15
V gene: TRBV19
J gene: TRBJ1-5
clone size: NA
CDR3 protein: CASSPSGGSNQPQHF
CDR3 DNA: TGTGCCAGTAGTCCCTCCGGGGGGAGCAATCAGCCCCAGCATTTT

D gene: NA
CDR3 length: 15
V gene: TRBV5-4
J gene: TRBJ2-7
clone size: NA
CDR3 protein: CASSFRQGGSYEQYF
CDR3 DNA: TGTGCCAGCAGCTTTCGGCAGGGCGGATCCTACGAGCAGTACTTC

D gene: NA
CDR3 length: 12
V gene: TRBV27
J gene: TRBJ2-1
clone size: NA
CDR3 protein: CASSLGPSEQFF
CDR3 DNA: TGTGCCAGCAGTTTGGGGCCAAGTGAGCAGTTCTTC

D gene: TRBD1
CDR3 length: 17
V gene: TRBV27
J gene: TRBJ1-5
clone size: NA
CDR3 protein: CARVGQGRKKSNQPQHF
CDR3 DNA: TGTGCCAGAGTGGGACAGGGGAGGAAGAAAAGCAATCAGCCCCAGCATTTT

D gene: TRBD1
CDR3 length: 14
V gene: TRBV19
J gene: TRBJ2-3
clone size: NA
CDR3 protein: CASRNRGYTDTQYF
CDR3 DNA: TGTGCCAGTAGAAACAGGGGCTACACAGATACGCAGTATTTT

D gene: NA
CDR3 length: 17
V gene: TRBV27
J gene: TRBJ2-4
clone size: NA
CDR3 protein: CASSYSQGSRVGNIQYF
CDR3 DNA: TGTGCCAGCAGCTATTCACAGGGATCTCGCGTGGGAAACATTCAGTACTTC

D gene: NA
CDR3 length: 14
V gene: TRBV15
J gene: TRBJ2-5
clone size: NA
CDR3 protein: CATSSGWGAETQYF
CDR3 DNA: TGTGCCACCAGCAGTGGTTGGGGCGCAGAGACCCAGTACTTC

D gene: NA
CDR3 length: 13
V gene: TRBV5-1
J gene: TRBJ2-1
clone size: once
CDR3 protein: CASRTGPIDEQFF
CDR3 DNA: TGCGCCAGCAGGACAGGTCCCATTGATGAGCAGTTCTTC

D gene: NA
CDR3 length: 16
V gene: TRBV27
J gene: TRBJ2-2
clone size: NA
CDR3 protein: CASSSPARDATGELFF
CDR3 DNA: TGTGCCAGCAGTTCTCCGGCCAGGGATGCCACCGGGGAGCTGTTTTTT

D gene: NA
CDR3 length: 14
V gene: TRBV6-1
J gene: TRBJ1-4
clone size: NA
CDR3 protein: CASTRSSTNEKLFF
CDR3 DNA: TGTGCCAGCACCAGGTCCTCAACTAATGAAAAACTGTTTTTT

D gene: TRBD1
CDR3 length: 14
V gene: TRBV25-1
J gene: TRBJ2-3
clone size: NA
CDR3 protein: CASSDRGESDTQYF
CDR3 DNA: TGTGCCAGTTCAGACAGGGGCGAATCAGATACGCAGTATTTT

D gene: NA
CDR3 length: 13
V gene: TRBV7-2
J gene: TRBJ1-2
clone size: few
CDR3 protein: CASSSGALYGYTF
CDR3 DNA: TGTGCCAGCAGCTCAGGGGCCCTCTATGGCTACACCTTC

D gene: TRBD2
CDR3 length: 19
V gene: TRBV10-2
J gene: TRBJ2-5
clone size: NA
CDR3 protein: CASSDPPGLAGPHQETQYF
CDR3 DNA: TGCGCCAGCAGCGACCCCCCGGGACTAGCGGGGCCCCACCAAGAGACCCAGTACTTC

D gene: NA
CDR3 length: 15
V gene: TRBV28
J gene: TRBJ2-3
clone size: NA
CDR3 protein: CASSPQGSPGDTQYF
CDR3 DNA: TGTGCCAGCAGTCCCCAGGGTTCCCCTGGAGATACGCAGTATTTT

D gene: NA
CDR3 length: 18
V gene: TRBV7-6
J gene: TRBJ2-2
clone size: NA
CDR3 protein: CASSPGKGQGFFTGELFF
CDR3 DNA: TGTGCCAGCAGCCCGGGTAAAGGGCAGGGGTTTTTTACCGGGGAGCTGTTTTTT

D gene: NA
CDR3 length: 13
V gene: TRBV19
J gene: TRBJ1-6
clone size: few
CDR3 protein: CASSMAGNPPLHF
CDR3 DNA: TGTGCCAGTAGTATGGCAGGGAACCCACCCCTCCACTTT

D gene: NA
CDR3 length: 15
V gene: TRBV11-2
J gene: TRBJ1-1
clone size: NA
CDR3 protein: CASSLVAGKNTEAFF
CDR3 DNA: TGTGCCAGCAGCTTAGTGGCAGGGAAGAACACTGAAGCTTTCTTT